The T cell receptor beta chain under discussion was sequenced for a study of response to subunit inactivated influenza vaccine. The study, taken as a whole, reports: Each seasonal influenza vaccination, the authors suggested, recruits few new T cells.

From germline, CDR1 is LNHDA and CDR2 SQIVND (reference sequence). The CDR3 extends over 16 amino acids. Deletions cut 3 bases from V and 0 bases from J, with 13 bases between. TCRdb reprocessed the RT-PCR reads via MiXCR and lists one record per CDR3 protein. The table includes about 180,000 distinct CDR3 sequences, around 9% detected once. For this clonotype: No antigen is known for it.

Source: non-naive T cells sorted from PBMCs, taken on the day of vaccination. The V call is TRBV19, the J call TRBJ2-3; maybe TRBD1 (5 bases). This TCR was recovered from a man aged 45 to 65 who received an inactivated influenza vaccine. The CDR3 coding sequence is TGTGCCAGTAGTATCCGCGGACGGACAAGCACAGATACGCAGTATTTT. Translating it yields CASSIRGRTSTDTQYF.